This T cell receptor (beta chain) came from a study of cytomegalovirus exposure and HLA in healthy donors (dated by TCRdb to the late 2010s). Notes on the research overall: In an earlier analysis of 587 of the donors, under 300 Gb of sequence data and some 120 million unique TCR beta sequences from 150 million to 200 million T cells were reported. Roughly 300 gigabases of sequencing data and around 80 million unique TCR sequences made up an early release that covered approximately 620 HLA-typed donors. Of the roughly 400 genotyped donors, 65% to 90% were placed in the genetic ancestry cluster associated with self-reported Caucasian donors. The study aimed to test whether cataloging public T cell receptors could reveal signatures of past pathogen exposure. Using immunosequencing, the study profiled T cell repertoires from about 610 subjects and related those repertoires to cytomegalovirus serostatus. In addition to the first cohort of 666 subjects, a separate validation cohort of 120 different subjects was used. High-throughput TCR immunosequencing, statistical association of individual TCRs with disease status, and machine learning were combined to predict cytomegalovirus infection status. A later analysis re-analyzed previously published TCR beta repertoires from 600 to 850 donors and added high-resolution HLA genotyping to study TCR occurrence patterns. The later analysis used no new phenotypic data to find candidate immune exposures, relying instead on TCR beta sequences and their occurrence across donors. An earlier analysis of 500 to 650 of the donors applied high-throughput TCR beta sequencing to assess whether each TCR beta V gene segment acted as functional or pseudogenic. Donor age, sex, ethnicity and CMV serostatus were compiled together with the repertoire data. In a later genetic analysis, genome-wide SNP genotypes for about three fifths of the roughly 670 donors were used, and that subset was treated as a discovery cohort. All discovery cohort repertoires had been generated using a single sequencing platform. Both class I and class II loci were covered by HLA typing, at four-digit resolution. Typing coverage varied by locus: about 620-630 donors for A, B, C, DRB1 and DQB1; some 520 for DQA1; more than 600 for DPA1; fewer than 480 for DPB1. Because of strong linkage in the cohort, roughly 5 DR-DQ haplotypes were treated as single units for association and clustering. Among under 450 genotyped donors of the cohort, an average of around 240,000 unique TCR beta nucleotide sequences were sequenced per donor, roughly a sixth of them non-productive.

The library was prepared using the immunoSEQ multiplex PCR assay. For the multiplex PCR, a mixture combining 60 forward primers for TCR Vbeta segments and 13 reverse primers for TCR Jbeta segments was used. The CDR3 region of rearranged TCR beta genes was amplified from genomic DNA by a multiplex PCR assay. On the Illumina HiSeq System, the amplified TCR beta libraries were sequenced as 87-base-pair reads. Processing in the source paper ran as follows. A later analysis tallied 75 million to 95 million unique TCR beta chains across the 610 or so repertoires, and approximately 12 million of those chains were shared by two or more donors. To remove PCR and sequencing errors, raw reads were error-corrected and collapsed into unique sequences using a nearest-neighbor algorithm that merged closely related sequences. V, D and J gene segments were assigned by aligning CDR3 sequences to IMGT reference sequences. For a sequence to be retained, a match of at least six nucleotides to both a V gene segment and a J gene segment was required. A rearrangement counted as productive if the CDR3 had no stop codons and remained in frame with V and J, and every other rearrangement counted as non-productive. Following IMGT convention, CDR3 was defined as the stretch from the second conserved V-encoded cysteine up to the conserved J-encoded phenylalanine. In an earlier analysis of around 570 of the donors, sequences lacking an unambiguous match to a single V gene segment were excluded. An earlier analysis of approximately 590 of the donors called V segments functional above 56.7% productive rearrangements and segregating when the between-donor standard deviation exceeded 5%. A statistical classification framework was developed to diagnose cytomegalovirus status using the catalog of TCR beta chain sequences. V and J gene assignment, in a later analysis, came from comparing TCR nucleotide sequences with IMGT/GENE-DB human TR gene sequences. In a later analysis, CDR3 sequences and most-parsimonious VDJ recombination scenarios were assigned using the TCRdist pipeline. In a later analysis, each TCR beta chain was defined by its CDR3 amino acid sequence together with its V-gene family, and reads without a unique V-gene family were excluded. As a way to deal with suspected cross-contamination and a sequencing artifact, a later analysis dropped 450 to 600 nucleotide sequences that were highly shared and had low generation probability. In a later analysis, a clonal expansion index for each public chain was calculated from normalized within-repertoire ranks of inferred template counts. In a later analysis, generation probabilities were computed using a VDJ recombination model fitted to out-of-frame rearrangements, and the results were checked against IGoR. Hypergeometric tests were used in a later analysis to score TCR-TCR, TCR-HLA and TCR-CMV co-occurrence, with a repertoire-size bias correction applied to the TCR pairs. A later analysis estimated false discovery rates by permuting HLA or CMV assignments 20 times. In a later analysis, co-occurring TCRs were grouped using DBSCAN, with TCRdist sequence similarity added in when clustering inside HLA-allele-positive subsets. Repertoires with fewer than 30,000 or more than 120,000 public chains were left out of co-occurrence clustering, as were four to six repertoires with anomalous nucleotide sharing. TCRdb re-hosts the immuneACCESS table, in-frame sequences only. Its copies lack some clones; in the studies checked, an unresolved V gene accounts for under half of them, and the cause for the rest is not known. V, J and clone size were drawn from that table, and D and trimming were deduced from the DNA. The sample table lists 150,000 to 200,000 clones, about 71% of them with a count of one. The ten largest clones take up around 3% of the sample.

The CDR3 runs 16 residues from the cysteine to the phenylalanine. The kept DNA is CDR3 alone, 48 bases in frame from the first base. From a lookup of the germline V gene (reference sequence), CDR1 and CDR2 are MNHEY and SMNVEV. The trim is 2 bases for V and 2 bases for J, with a gap of 16 bases between the germline ends. The cohort comprised approximately 700 healthy bone marrow donors. At the time of sampling, every cohort member was nominally healthy, though immune exposures that went unrecorded were likely present. The donor was CMV seropositive and belonged to the group of a few hundred seropositive cohort members. Each donor provided a peripheral blood sample, and peripheral blood mononuclear cells were used for TCR beta sequencing. The Qiagen DNeasy Blood Extraction Kit was used to extract genomic DNA from the blood cell samples. What the study reported, not specific to this receptor: In a later genetic analysis, fewer N-insertions in productive TCRs were reported among donors in an Asian-associated ancestry cluster than the approximately 670-donor mean. According to the authors, the approach could potentially be generalized to other disease states and immunological phenotypes. Specific HLA alleles were associated with 16,951 TCR beta sequences at a false discovery rate of 0.05 in a later analysis. A later analysis found that TCR association rates varied across HLA loci, with DRB1 alleles showing the most associated TCRs and HLA-C alleles the fewest. According to a later analysis, parvovirus B19, influenza, CMV and Epstein-Barr virus appeared linked to several top co-occurrence clusters. V-gene and J-gene trimming of TCR beta chains was associated with a missense DCLRE1C variant in a later genetic analysis, and the association was replicated in an independent cohort. Only TCR beta chains were sequenced in this cohort, and the absence of alpha or paired-chain data limited detectable features. When HLA alleles, especially DR and DQ, strongly co-occurred, attributing TCR associations to individual alleles was difficult. Correlated functional status among segregating V segments might reflect linkage disequilibrium, but an unknown experimental factor could not be ruled out. The 87-base-pair reads could not distinguish some IMGT-functional V segments, including TRBV6-2 and TRBV6-3, so those segments were excluded. Because counts were too low, fewer than 20 rarely observed V segments, including chromosome 9 orphons, were excluded from the earlier analysis of 587 of the donors. In a later analysis, HLA-associated TCR beta chains showed more clonal expansion and lower generation probabilities than non-associated chains that were equally common. Broadly in line with IMGT annotations, most TCR beta V segments showed up in productive rearrangements about 87% or about 30% of the time in an earlier analysis of roughly 590 of the donors. A total of fewer than 200 TCR beta chains were listed by the study as associated with cytomegalovirus. In a later analysis, most CMV-associated TCR beta chains were found to appear HLA-restricted, with HLA associations seemingly driven largely by CMV exposure. Because some donors lacked HLA typing at each locus, the association tests relied only on the typed subset. The sequencing pipeline was judged likely to have produced a cluster of highly shared sequence variants as a technical artifact. While some public TCRs were present in many individuals, most TCR sequences turned up only very rarely across donors. CMV serostatus was the only immune exposure information available for the cohort. Roughly uniform sequencing depth across donors was assumed in presence/absence analyses, although this assumption may not hold. The classifier was reported to diagnose cytomegalovirus status with high specificity and sensitivity in both the original and validation cohorts. A further reported finding was that TCR beta sequences accurately predicted the HLA-A and HLA-B alleles for most subjects in the first cohort. In vitro tests confirmed that three of the cytomegalovirus-associated TCR beta chains recognize cytomegalovirus antigens.

As for this clone: Its target antigen remains unknown. No qualities accompany the bases; no much larger clone lies one base away.

The sequenced material came from PBMCs. The chain was built from TRBV27 and TRBJ2-7, with the D gene not clear enough to name. The receptor's source is a middle-aged woman in good health and CMV-seropositive. The nucleotide sequence reads as follows: TGTGCCAGCAGTTTAAAAAGTCAGGCTTACCCCTACGAGCAGTACTTC. Its product reads: CASSLKSQAYPYEQYF.